The entry that follows covers one T cell receptor (beta chain) sequence. Its antigen is not identified. The CDR3 consists of 13 residues. Germline lookup yields CDR1 MNHEY and CDR2 SVGAGI. Germline trimming cut 5 bases from V and 7 bases from J; bases unmatched to any gene: 7. These data originate in a study of cytomegalovirus exposure and HLA in healthy donors. The PCR contained 60 Vbeta and 13 Jbeta primers. Clones were read by immunoSEQ multiplex PCR, and TCRdb kept only the in-frame ones, dropping some. Here the sample spans about 160,000 clones, 80% being singletons. General study findings and limits: In the analysis, some V segments, TRBV6-2 and TRBV6-3 included, were excluded as indistinguishable. CMV serostatus was the only immune exposure information that was available.

The source material was PBMCs. The chain is built from TRBV6-5 and TRBJ1-1, with TRBD1 matching over 7 bases. This TCR derives from a man aged 18 to 29 in good health and CMV-seropositive. The chain's CDR3 is CASSERGTDEAFF. In DNA form, the CDR3 reads TGTGCCAGCAGTGAACGGGGGACAGATGAAGCTTTCTTT.